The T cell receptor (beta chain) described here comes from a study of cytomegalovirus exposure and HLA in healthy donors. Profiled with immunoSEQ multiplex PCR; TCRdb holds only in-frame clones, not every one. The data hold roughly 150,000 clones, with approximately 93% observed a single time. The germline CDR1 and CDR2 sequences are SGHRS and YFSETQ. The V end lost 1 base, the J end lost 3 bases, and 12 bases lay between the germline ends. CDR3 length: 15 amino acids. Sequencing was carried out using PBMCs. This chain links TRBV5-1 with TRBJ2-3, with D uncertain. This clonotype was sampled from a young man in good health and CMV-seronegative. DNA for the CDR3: TGCGCCAGCAGCTTGTTTTCAGGTGTTACAGATACGCAGTATTTT. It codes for CASSLFSGVTDTQYF.